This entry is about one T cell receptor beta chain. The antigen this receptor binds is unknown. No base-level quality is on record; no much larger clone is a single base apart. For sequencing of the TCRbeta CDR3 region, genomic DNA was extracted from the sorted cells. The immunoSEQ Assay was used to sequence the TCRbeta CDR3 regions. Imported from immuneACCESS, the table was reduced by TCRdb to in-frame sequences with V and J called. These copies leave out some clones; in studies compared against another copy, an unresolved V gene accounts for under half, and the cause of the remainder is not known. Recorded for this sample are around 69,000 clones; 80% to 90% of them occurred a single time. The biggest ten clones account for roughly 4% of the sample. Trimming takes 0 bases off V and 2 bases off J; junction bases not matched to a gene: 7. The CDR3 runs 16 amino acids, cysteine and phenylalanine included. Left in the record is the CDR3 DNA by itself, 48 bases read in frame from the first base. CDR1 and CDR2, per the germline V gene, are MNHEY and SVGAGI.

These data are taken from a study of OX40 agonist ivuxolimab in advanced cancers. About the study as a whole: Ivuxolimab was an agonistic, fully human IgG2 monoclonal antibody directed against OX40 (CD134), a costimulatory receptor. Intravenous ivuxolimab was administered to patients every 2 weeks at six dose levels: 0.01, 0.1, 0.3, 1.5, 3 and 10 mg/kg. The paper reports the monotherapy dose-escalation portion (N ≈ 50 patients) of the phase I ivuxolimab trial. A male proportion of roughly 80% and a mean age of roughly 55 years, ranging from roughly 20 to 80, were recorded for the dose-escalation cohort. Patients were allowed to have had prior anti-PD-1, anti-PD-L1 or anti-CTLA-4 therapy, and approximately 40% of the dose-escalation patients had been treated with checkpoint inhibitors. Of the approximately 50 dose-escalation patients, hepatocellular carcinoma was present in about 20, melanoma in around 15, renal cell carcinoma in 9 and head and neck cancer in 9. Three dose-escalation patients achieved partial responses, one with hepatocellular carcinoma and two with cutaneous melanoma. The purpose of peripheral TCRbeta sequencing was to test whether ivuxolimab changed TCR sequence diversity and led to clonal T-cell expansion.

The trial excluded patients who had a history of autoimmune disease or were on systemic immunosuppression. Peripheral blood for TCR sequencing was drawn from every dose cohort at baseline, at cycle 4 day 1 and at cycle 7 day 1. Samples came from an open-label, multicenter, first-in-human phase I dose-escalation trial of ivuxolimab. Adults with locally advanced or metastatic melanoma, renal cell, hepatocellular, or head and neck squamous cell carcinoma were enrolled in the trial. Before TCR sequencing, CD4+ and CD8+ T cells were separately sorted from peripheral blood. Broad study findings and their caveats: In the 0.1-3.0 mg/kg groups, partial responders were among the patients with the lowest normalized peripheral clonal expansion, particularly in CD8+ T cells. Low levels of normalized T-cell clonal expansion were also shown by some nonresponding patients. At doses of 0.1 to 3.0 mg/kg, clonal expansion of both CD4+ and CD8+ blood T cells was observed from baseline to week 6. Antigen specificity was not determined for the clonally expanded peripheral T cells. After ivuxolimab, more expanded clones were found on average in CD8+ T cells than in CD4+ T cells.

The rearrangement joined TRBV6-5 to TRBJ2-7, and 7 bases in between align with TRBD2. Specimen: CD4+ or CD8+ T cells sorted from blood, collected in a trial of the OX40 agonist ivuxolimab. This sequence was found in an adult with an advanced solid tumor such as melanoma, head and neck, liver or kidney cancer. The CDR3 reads CASSYSGGSQAYEQYF. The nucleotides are TGTGCCAGCAGTTACTCGGGGGGGTCACAAGCCTACGAGCAGTACTTC.